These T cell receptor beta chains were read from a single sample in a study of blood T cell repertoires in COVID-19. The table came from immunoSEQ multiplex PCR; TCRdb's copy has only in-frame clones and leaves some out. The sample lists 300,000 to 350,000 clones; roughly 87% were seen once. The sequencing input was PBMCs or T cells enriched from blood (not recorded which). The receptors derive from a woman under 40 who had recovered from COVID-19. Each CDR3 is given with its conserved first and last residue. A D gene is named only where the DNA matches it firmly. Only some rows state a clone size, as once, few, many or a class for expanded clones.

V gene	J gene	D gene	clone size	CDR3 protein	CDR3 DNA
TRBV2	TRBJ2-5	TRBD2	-	CASRLLLAGFWKTQYF	TGTGCCAGCAGGCTCCTCCTAGCGGGGTTTTGGAAGACCCAGTACTTC
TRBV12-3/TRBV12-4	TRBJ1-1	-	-	CASSRVGTEAFF	TGTGCCAGCAGCCGAGTTGGCACTGAAGCTTTCTTT
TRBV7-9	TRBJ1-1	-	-	CASSPGTQGRAFF	TGTGCCAGCAGCCCCGGGACACAGGGTCGGGCTTTCTTT
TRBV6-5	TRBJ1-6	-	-	CASRDRQYYNSPLHF	TGTGCCAGCAGGGACCGACAGTACTATAATTCACCCCTCCACTTT
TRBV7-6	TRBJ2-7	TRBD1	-	CASSSDRGSEQYF	TGTGCCAGCAGCTCGGACAGGGGAAGCGAGCAGTACTTC
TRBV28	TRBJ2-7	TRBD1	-	CASRPSGTGIGYEQYF	TGTGCCAGCAGACCCTCCGGGACAGGGATCGGTTACGAGCAGTACTTC
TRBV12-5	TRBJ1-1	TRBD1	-	CASGRGTATGQAEAFF	TGTGCTAGTGGACGTGGGACAGCAACCGGTCAGGCTGAAGCTTTCTTT
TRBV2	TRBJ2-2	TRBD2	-	CASSPQLAGGPGGELFF	TGTGCCAGCAGTCCCCAACTAGCGGGGGGGCCTGGCGGGGAGCTGTTTTTT
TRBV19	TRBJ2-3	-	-	CASSTQGSTDTQYF	TGTGCCAGTAGTACACAGGGTAGCACAGATACGCAGTATTTT
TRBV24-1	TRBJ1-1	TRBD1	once	CATSEMGQGLTEAFF	TGTGCCACCAGTGAGATGGGACAGGGGCTCACTGAAGCTTTCTTT
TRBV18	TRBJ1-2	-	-	CASSPRVTDPNYGYTF	TGTGCCAGCTCACCACGGGTGACAGATCCTAACTATGGCTACACCTTC
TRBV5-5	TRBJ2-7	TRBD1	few	CASSPRQGTSYEQYF	TGTGCCAGCAGCCCTAGACAGGGGACCTCCTACGAGCAGTACTTC
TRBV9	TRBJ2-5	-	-	CASSVRGAGTQETQYF	TGTGCCAGCAGCGTAAGGGGCGCGGGGACCCAAGAGACCCAGTACTTC
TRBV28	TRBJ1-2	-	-	CASSSQGYGYTF	TGTGCCAGCAGTTCTCAGGGGTACGGCTACACCTTC
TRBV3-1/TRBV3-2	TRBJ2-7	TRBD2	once	CASSSRGGGSSYEQYF	TGTGCCAGCAGCTCTAGAGGCGGGGGTTCATCCTACGAGCAGTACTTC
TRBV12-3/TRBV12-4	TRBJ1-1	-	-	CASSLLGGTEAFF	TGTGCCAGCAGTTTATTGGGGGGCACTGAAGCTTTCTTT
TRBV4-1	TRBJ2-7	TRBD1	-	CASSQTGGGLREQYF	TGCGCCAGCAGCCAAACAGGGGGCGGGCTACGGGAGCAGTACTTC
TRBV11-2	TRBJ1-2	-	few	CASSFAGERSYTF	TGTGCCAGCAGCTTTGCAGGGGAGAGGAGCTACACCTTC
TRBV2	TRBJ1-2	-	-	CASREDYGYTF	TGTGCCAGCAGAGAGGACTATGGCTACACCTTC
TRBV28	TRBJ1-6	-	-	CASSALDGGSYNSPLHF	TGTGCCAGCAGTGCGTTAGACGGAGGCTCCTATAATTCACCCCTCCACTTT
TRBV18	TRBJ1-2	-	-	CASSPSEGRGDYGYTF	TGTGCCAGCTCACCCTCGGAAGGCAGAGGTGACTATGGCTACACCTTC
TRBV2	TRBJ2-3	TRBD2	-	CASIRTSGGTDTQYF	TGTGCCAGCATTAGGACTAGCGGGGGGACAGATACGCAGTATTTT
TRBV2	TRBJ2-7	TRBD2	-	CASSTSGGTRAEQYF	TGTGCCAGCAGCACTAGCGGGGGGACGAGGGCCGAGCAGTACTTC
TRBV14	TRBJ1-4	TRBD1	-	CASSRDRINEKLFF	TGTGCCAGCAGCCGGGACAGAATTAATGAAAAACTGTTTTTT
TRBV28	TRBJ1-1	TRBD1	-	CASSLLGTGGHEAFF	TGTGCCAGCAGTTTATTAGGGACAGGGGGCCATGAAGCTTTCTTT
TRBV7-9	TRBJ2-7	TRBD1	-	CASSSGTGPYEQYF	TGTGCCAGCAGCTCCGGGACAGGGCCATACGAGCAGTACTTC
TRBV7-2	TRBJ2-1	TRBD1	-	CASSYLFPGQRFF	TGTGCCAGCAGCTACCTCTTTCCGGGACAGCGGTTCTTC
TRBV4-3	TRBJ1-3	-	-	CASSQDLSILGNTIYF	TGCGCCAGCAGCCAAGATCTGAGTATACTTGGAAACACCATATATTTT
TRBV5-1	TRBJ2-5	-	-	CASSLQRAIQETQYF	TGCGCCAGCAGCTTGCAGCGGGCGATCCAAGAGACCCAGTACTTC
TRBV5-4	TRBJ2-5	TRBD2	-	CASSSGLAGFFGETQYF	TGTGCCAGCAGCTCAGGACTAGCGGGTTTCTTCGGAGAGACCCAGTACTTC
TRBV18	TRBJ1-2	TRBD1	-	CASSPQQGDYGYTF	TGTGCCAGCTCACCACAACAGGGGGACTATGGCTACACCTTC
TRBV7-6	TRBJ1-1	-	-	CASSSDKRVEPEAFF	TGTGCCAGCAGCTCGGACAAAAGGGTGGAACCTGAAGCTTTCTTT
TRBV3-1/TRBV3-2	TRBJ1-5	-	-	CASSQDRGWQPQHF	TGTGCCAGCAGCCAAGACCGCGGTTGGCAGCCCCAGCATTTT
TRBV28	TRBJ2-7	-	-	CASSLTPGTPSYEQYF	TGTGCCAGCAGTTTAACTCCCGGGACACCATCCTACGAGCAGTACTTC
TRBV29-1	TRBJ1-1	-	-	CSVVEPNTEAFF	TGCAGCGTTGTTGAGCCGAACACTGAAGCTTTCTTT
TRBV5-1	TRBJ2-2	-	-	CASSLVFPGASNTGELFF	TGCGCCAGCAGCTTGGTTTTTCCAGGGGCCTCGAACACCGGGGAGCTGTTTTTT
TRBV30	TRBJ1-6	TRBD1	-	CAWNGGQGGPPLHF	TGTGCCTGGAACGGGGGCCAGGGGGGACCACCCCTCCACTTT
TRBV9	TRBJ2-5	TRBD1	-	CASSVGQGKETQYF	TGTGCCAGCAGCGTTGGACAGGGAAAAGAGACCCAGTACTTC
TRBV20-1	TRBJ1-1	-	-	CSASYGGRGNTEAFF	TGCAGTGCTAGTTACGGGGGGCGGGGAAACACTGAAGCTTTCTTT
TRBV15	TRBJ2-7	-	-	CATSRTDTGFVYEQYF	TGTGCCACCAGCCGAACTGATACAGGGTTTGTGTACGAGCAGTACTTC
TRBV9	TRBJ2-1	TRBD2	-	CASSSAGDHYNEQFF	TGTGCCAGCAGCTCAGCGGGAGACCACTACAATGAGCAGTTCTTC
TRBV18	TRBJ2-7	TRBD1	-	CASSPGQGREQYF	TGTGCCAGCTCACCGGGACAGGGAAGGGAGCAGTACTTC
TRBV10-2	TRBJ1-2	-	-	CASSDGPSRYGYTF	TGCGCCAGCAGTGATGGCCCTTCTCGCTATGGCTACACCTTC
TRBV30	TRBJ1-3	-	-	CAWSPQLGAGNTIYF	TGTGCCTGGAGCCCCCAGTTAGGGGCTGGAAACACCATATATTTT
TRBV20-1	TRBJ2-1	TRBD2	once	CSASDAGGKSYNEQFF	TGCAGTGCTAGTGACGCGGGGGGGAAGTCCTACAATGAGCAGTTCTTC
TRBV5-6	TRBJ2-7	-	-	CASSLESPGEQYF	TGTGCCAGCAGCTTGGAGTCACCCGGCGAGCAGTACTTC
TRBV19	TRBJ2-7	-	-	CASSMGSSYEQYF	TGTGCCAGTAGTATGGGGAGCTCCTACGAGCAGTACTTC
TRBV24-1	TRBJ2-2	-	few	CATGYGDTGELFF	TGTGCCACCGGATACGGGGACACCGGGGAGCTGTTTTTT
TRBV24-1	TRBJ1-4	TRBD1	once	CATRRQGAILANEKLFF	TGTGCCACCAGGAGACAGGGGGCGATCCTGGCGAATGAAAAACTGTTTTTT
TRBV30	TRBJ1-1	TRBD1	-	CAFPLGQGAGRYTEAFF	TGTGCCTTCCCCCTCGGGCAGGGGGCCGGGAGGTACACTGAAGCTTTCTTT
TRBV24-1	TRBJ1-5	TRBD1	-	CATSDSRTGVSQPQHF	TGTGCCACCAGTGATTCCAGGACAGGGGTTAGTCAGCCCCAGCATTTT
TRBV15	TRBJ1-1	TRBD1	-	CATGGTGGRNTEAFF	TGTGCCACCGGAGGGACAGGGGGCCGGAACACTGAAGCTTTCTTT
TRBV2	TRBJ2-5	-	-	CASGGKARQETQYF	TGTGCCAGCGGAGGGAAGGCCCGCCAAGAGACCCAGTACTTC
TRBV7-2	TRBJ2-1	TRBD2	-	CASSPLRLAGGPVGNEQFF	TGTGCCAGCAGCCCACTAAGACTAGCGGGGGGGCCTGTTGGGAATGAGCAGTTCTTC